This T cell receptor (beta chain) comes out of a study of T cell responses to AZD1222 COVID-19 vaccine. V was shortened by 5 bases and J by 8 bases, with 13 bases between the two germline ends. The germline V gene encodes CDR1 SGHNT and CDR2 YYREEE (reference sequence). The CDR3 has 12 residues. The assay was immunoSEQ multiplex PCR, and TCRdb's table has in-frame clones only and misses some. The data contain 45,000 or so clones, 70% to 90% of them singletons. The sample here was peripheral blood, taken 28 days after the second AZD1222 dose. The chain is built from TRBV5-4 and TRBJ1-2; a weak D match, TRBD1 (5 bases). This receptor was obtained from an adult who received the AZD1222 COVID-19 vaccine. For the CDR3, the DNA is TGTGCCAGCAGACTGGGGGGAAACGGCTACACCTTC. Translating it yields CASRLGGNGYTF.